This TCR beta chain was captured in a study of blood T cells in healthy people across ages. This clonotype turned up a few times. The CDR3 totals 15 residues. With V trimmed by 3 bases and J by 6 bases, 8 bases remained unmatched. The authors drew around 9.4 milliliters of peripheral blood from each donor. A minimum of 6.5 million PBMCs was isolated per sample. Using a J-beta primer mix together with a sample-barcoded 5' primer, a second PCR was run for roughly 7 to 11 cycles. From the 5' RACE reads, TCRdb called clonotypes with MiXCR, one entry per CDR3 protein. The sample has over a million distinct CDR3 sequences; approximately 26% are singletons. The same specimen was also included in a second study, on T cells of mothers and their children. That source notes: Over 8 million TCR beta CDR3 reads were obtained from each mother, and about 3 million from each child. Overlap measured in related mother-child pairs was slightly, non-significantly higher than in unrelated pairs.

The chain couples TRBV12-3 or TRBV12-4 to TRBJ1-2, with 9 bases matching TRBD1. This sequence originates from a girl aged 2 to 10 in good health. The sample comprised blood. CDR3 sequence reads: CASSFGTGSVNGYTF. In DNA form, the CDR3 reads TGTGCCAGCAGTTTCGGGACAGGGAGCGTTAATGGCTACACCTTC.